This T cell receptor beta chain comes out of a study of tumor and adjacent non-tumor tissue in lung cancer. CDR1 SEHNR and CDR2 FQNEAQ come from the germline V gene (reference sequence). Trimming took 3 bases from V and 0 from J; bases not matched to a gene: 6. The CDR3 consists of 18 residues. A few counts support this clonotype. The template was RNA from unsorted bulk tissue. The library came from three nested PCR rounds adapted from ARM-PCR protocols. TCRdb analysed the multiplex PCR reads with MiXCR anew, one entry per CDR3 protein. The data show approximately 140,000 distinct CDR3 sequences, around 67% seen once.

Sequenced sample: lung tumor tissue. V usage is TRBV7-9 and J usage is TRBJ2-7; 15 positions agree with TRBD2. This TCR was sampled from a man in his sixties with small cell lung cancer. The CDR3 loop reads CASSLLPGLAGGSYEQYF. Here the CDR3 DNA reads TGTGCCAGCAGCTTGCTTCCGGGACTAGCGGGAGGCTCCTACGAGCAGTACTTC.